This entry describes one T cell receptor beta chain. What it binds is unknown. CDR1 and CDR2 (germline): SEHNR, FQNEAQ (reference sequence). Deletions cut 0 bases from V and 0 bases from J, with 4 bases between. This CDR3 is 14 amino acids long. The data were obtained in a study of T-cell memory formation after mild COVID-19. General study results and limits: Cross-reactive memory appears to have joined, as suggested by some responding clones showing up in pre-infection memory.

Each CDR3 protein gets one entry after TCRdb re-called the 5' RACE reads with MiXCR. The sample consists of 90,000 to 120,000 distinct CDR3 sequences, under 15% of them appearing once. The rearrangement joins TRBV7-9 to TRBJ2-3, with unresolved D. The source is a man younger than 35 who had mild COVID-19 (a few samples of this study predate the infection). Cell type and time point are not known. The specimen sequenced was PBMCs or a T cell subset sorted from them (not recorded which). DNA of the CDR3: TGTGCCAGCAGCTTAGCTCTAAGCACAGATACGCAGTATTTT. It encodes CASSLALSTDTQYF.